Listed here are 13 T cell receptor beta chains from one sample, sequenced in a study of cytomegalovirus exposure and HLA in healthy donors (dated by TCRdb to the late 2010s). The library was built by means of the immunoSEQ multiplex PCR assay. The multiplex PCR relied on a mix of 60 forward primers for TCR Vbeta segments and 13 reverse primers for TCR Jbeta segments. This immuneACCESS table, as held by TCRdb, lists in-frame sequences with V and J called but not all clones. Of the missing ones, under half trace to an unresolved V gene in checked studies; the others have no known cause. The table for this sample lists around 110,000 clones; under 85% of them were counted only once. The biggest ten clones account for about 1.6% of the sample. Sample: PBMCs. These receptors all come from a woman aged 18-29 years in good health and CMV-seronegative.

This chain uses TRBV7-9 with TRBJ1-5; maybe TRBD1 (5 bases). Deletions cut 5 bases from V and 11 bases from J, with 16 bases between. The CDR3 is made up of 13 amino acids. The germline V gene encodes CDR1 SEHNR and CDR2 FQNEAQ (reference sequence). CDR3 sequence: CASSPSGRMTQHF. For the CDR3, the DNA is TGTGCCAGCAGCCCCTCAGGGCGAATGACCCAGCATTTT.

For the CDR3, the DNA is TGTGCCAGCAGTTACTCGATAGCGGGAACTGACACTGAAGCTTTCTTT. The encoded protein is CASSYSIAGTDTEAFF. The V call is TRBV6-6, the J call TRBJ1-1, with D unresolved. The ends were cut back, 0 bases at V and 3 bases at J, with 14 bases in the middle. CDR3 length: 16 amino acids. The germline V gene has CDR1 MNHNY and CDR2 SVGAGI (reference sequence).

This sequence joins TRBV6-1 and TRBJ1-5; D may be TRBD1 (5 bases). Trimming removed 4 bases at V and 7 bases at J, with 17 bases between. Germline CDR1 and CDR2: MNHNS and SASEGT. This CDR3 region has 15 residues. The CDR3 DNA reads as TGTGCCAGCAGTGGATTGACAGCCCTGAGGCAGCCCCAGCATTTT. Translated: CASSGLTALRQPQHF.

The chain is built from TRBV28 and TRBJ1-1; maybe TRBD1 (5 bases). Germline V gene lookup returns CDR1 MDHEN and CDR2 SYDVKM. V was trimmed by 11 bases and J by 3 bases, leaving 16 bases between them. This CDR3 is 13 amino acids long. The CDR3 sequence: CACQGFRDTEAFF. The CDR3 region has the DNA TGTGCCTGCCAGGGTTTTCGGGACACTGAAGCTTTCTTT.

The V call is TRBV6-5, the J call TRBJ1-1; 7 positions agree with TRBD1. The CDR3 extends over 15 amino acids. Germline V gives CDR1 MNHEY, CDR2 SVGAGI. Trimming removed 7 bases from V and 0 bases from J; junction bases left unmatched: 8. The CDR3 coding sequence is TGTGCCAGCAACCCCTGGGGACAGATGAACACTGAAGCTTTCTTT. Encoded protein: CASNPWGQMNTEAFF.

This chain uses TRBV14 with TRBJ1-4; no clear D. CDR1 and CDR2 (germline): SGHDN, FVKESK. With 0 bases removed from V and 7 bases from J, the gap between germline ends came to 12 bases. The CDR3 has 15 amino acids. The CDR3 DNA reads as TGTGCCAGCAGCCAAGACCGGGGAGCATTTGAAAAACTGTTTTTT. The encoded protein is CASSQDRGAFEKLFF. Full variable domain (rest looked up from reference TRBV14 and TRBJ1-4): EAGVTQFPSHSVIEKGQTVTLRCDPISGHDNLYWYRRVMGKEIKFLLHFVKESKQDESGMPNNRFLAERTGGTYSTLKVQPAELEDSGVYFCASSQDRGAFEKLFFGSGTQLSVL.

The chain links TRBV10-2 to TRBJ2-5, with unresolved D. The CDR3 covers 13 residues. Germline CDR1 and CDR2: WSHSY and SAAADI. V was clipped by 2 bases and J by 2 bases, with 6 bases between them. CDR3 nucleotide sequence: TGCGCCAGCAGTGAGGAGTTTCAAGAGACCCAGTACTTC. Its protein product is CASSEEFQETQYF.

The chain has TRBV2 and TRBJ1-6; 9 bases are shared with TRBD1. This CDR3 spans 17 amino acids. Germline V lookup: CDR1 SNHLY, CDR2 FYNNEI. Germline trimming cut 2 bases from V and 9 bases from J; bases unmatched to any gene: 11. This CDR3 reads CASSETLGQGQFSPLHF. Written as DNA, the CDR3 is TGTGCCAGCAGTGAAACGTTGGGACAGGGCCAGTTTTCACCCCTCCACTTT.

The V gene is TRBV4-1, the J gene TRBJ2-1, with D possibly TRBD1 on 5 matching bases. The germline V gene encodes CDR1 MGHRA and CDR2 YSYEKL. The V gene lost 4 bases and the J gene lost 4 bases, with 14 bases spanning the gap. This CDR3 has 15 residues. Here the CDR3 reads CASSPPRKGYNEQFF. The CDR3 nucleotides are TGCGCCAGCAGCCCCCCGAGGAAGGGGTACAATGAGCAGTTCTTC.

V usage is TRBV10-3 and J usage is TRBJ2-7; perhaps TRBD2 as D (5 bases). The CDR3 consists of 11 residues. Germline CDR1 and CDR2: ENHRY and SYGVKD. Trimming stripped 2 bases from V and 10 bases from J, with 9 bases between. DNA of the CDR3: TGTGCCATCAGTGAGGTGGGAGAACAGTACTTC. Translated, it gives CAISEVGEQYF.

In regard to this clone: Other nucleotide sequences in the sample specify the same CDR3. This chain connects TRBV7-4 to TRBJ1-2; D unclear. Germline V gene lookup returns CDR1 SGHVT and CDR2 SQSDAQ. This CDR3 contains 15 residues. Trimming stripped 1 base from V and 7 bases from J, with 16 bases between. The CDR3 spells CASSLGTLNPSGYTF. As DNA, the CDR3 is TGTGCCAGCAGCTTAGGGACTCTTAATCCGAGTGGCTACACCTTC.

V and J are TRBV5-1 and TRBJ1-4, with 8 bases matching TRBD1. The CDR3 runs to 15 residues. J was trimmed by 7 bases and V by 3 bases; bases with no gene match: 8. Per the germline V gene, CDR1 is SGHRS and CDR2 is YFSETQ. The CDR3 protein is CASSYGQGGGEKLFF. For the CDR3, the DNA is TGCGCCAGCAGCTACGGACAGGGAGGTGGTGAAAAACTGTTTTTT. The full variable domain, with the rest looked up from reference TRBV5-1 and TRBJ1-4, is KAGVTQTPRYLIKTRGQQVTLSCSPISGHRSVSWYQQTPGQGLQFLFEYFSETQRNKGNFPGRFSGRQFSNSRSEMNVSTLELGDSALYLCASSYGQGGGEKLFFGSGTQLSVL.

This rearrangement joins TRBV11-2 to TRBJ2-7; D not resolved. This CDR3 has 14 amino acids. Germline V gene sequence: CDR1 SGHAT, CDR2 FQNNGV. V lost 4 bases and J lost 2, with 12 bases in between. The CDR3 DNA is TGTGCCAGCAGCTATCGCCGGGTAACCTACGAGCAGTACTTC. It encodes CASSYRRVTYEQYF.